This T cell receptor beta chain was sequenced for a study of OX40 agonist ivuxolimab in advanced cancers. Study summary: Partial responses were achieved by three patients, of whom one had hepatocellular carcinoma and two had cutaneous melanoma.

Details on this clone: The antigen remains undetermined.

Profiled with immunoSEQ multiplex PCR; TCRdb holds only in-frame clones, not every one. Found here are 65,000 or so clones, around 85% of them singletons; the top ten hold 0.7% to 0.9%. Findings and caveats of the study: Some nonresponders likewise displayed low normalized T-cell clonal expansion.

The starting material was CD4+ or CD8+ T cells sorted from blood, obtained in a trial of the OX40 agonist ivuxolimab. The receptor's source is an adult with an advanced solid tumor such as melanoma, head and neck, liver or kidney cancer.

DNA of the CDR3: TGTGCCAGCAGCCAGCCCCCGGGGCGGGAGACCCAGTACTTC. This encodes CASSQPPGRETQYF. The chain is built from TRBV7-2 and TRBJ2-5; the D gene could be TRBD1 or TRBD2 (5 bases each). This CDR3 region has 14 residues. V dropped 5 bases and J dropped 5 bases, with 15 bases sitting between them. CDR1 is SGHTA, CDR2 FQGNSA, per germline. Together with reference TRBV7-2 and TRBJ2-5, the CDR3 gives the full variable domain: GAGVSQSPSNKVTEKGKDVELRCDPISGHTALYWYRQSLGQGLEFLIYFQGNSAPDKSGLPSDRFSAERTGGSVSTLTIQRTQQEDSAVYLCASSQPPGRETQYFGPGTRLLVL.